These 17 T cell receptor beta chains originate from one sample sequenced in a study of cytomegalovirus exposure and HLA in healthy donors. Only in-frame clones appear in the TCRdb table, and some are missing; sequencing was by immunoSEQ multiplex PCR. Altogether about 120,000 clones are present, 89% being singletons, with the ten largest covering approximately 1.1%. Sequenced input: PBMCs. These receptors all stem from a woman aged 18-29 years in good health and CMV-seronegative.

CDR3 in amino acids: CASSHTTWDSLAKNIQYF. The CDR3 coding sequence is TGTGCCAGCAGCCACACAACCTGGGACTCATTAGCCAAAAACATTCAGTACTTC. The chain employs TRBV16 and TRBJ2-4, with D tentatively TRBD2 (6 bases). This CDR3 spans 18 amino acids. Germline V lookup: CDR1 KGHSY, CDR2 FQNENV. V shed 3 bases and J shed 0 bases, with 18 bases lying between them.

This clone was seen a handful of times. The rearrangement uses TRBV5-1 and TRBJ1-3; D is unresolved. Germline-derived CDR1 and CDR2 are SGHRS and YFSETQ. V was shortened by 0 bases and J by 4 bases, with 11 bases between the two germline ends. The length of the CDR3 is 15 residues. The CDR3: CASSLDGEDGNTIYF. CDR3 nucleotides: TGCGCCAGCAGCTTGGATGGGGAGGACGGAAACACCATATATTTT.

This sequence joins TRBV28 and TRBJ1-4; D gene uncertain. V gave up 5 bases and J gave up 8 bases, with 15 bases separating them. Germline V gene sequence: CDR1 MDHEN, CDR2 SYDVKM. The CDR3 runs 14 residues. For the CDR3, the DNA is TGTGCCAGCAGTCCCGGGATAGGTGGAGAAAAACTGTTTTTT. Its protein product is CASSPGIGGEKLFF.

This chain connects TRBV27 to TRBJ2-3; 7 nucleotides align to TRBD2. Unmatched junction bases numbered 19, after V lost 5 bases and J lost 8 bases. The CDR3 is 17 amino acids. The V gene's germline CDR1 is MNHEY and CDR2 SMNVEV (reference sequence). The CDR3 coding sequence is TGTGCCAGCAGTCCCCAAGTGGCGGGGGACGATGGAGGTACGCAGTATTTT. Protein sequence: CASSPQVAGDDGGTQYF.

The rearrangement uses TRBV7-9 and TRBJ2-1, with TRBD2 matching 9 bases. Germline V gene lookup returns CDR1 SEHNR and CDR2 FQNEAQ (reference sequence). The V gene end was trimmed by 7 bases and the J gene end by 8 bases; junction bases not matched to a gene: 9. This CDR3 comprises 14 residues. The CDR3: CASNTGTSSHEQFF. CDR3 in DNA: TGTGCCAGCAACACCGGGACTAGCTCCCATGAGCAGTTCTTC.

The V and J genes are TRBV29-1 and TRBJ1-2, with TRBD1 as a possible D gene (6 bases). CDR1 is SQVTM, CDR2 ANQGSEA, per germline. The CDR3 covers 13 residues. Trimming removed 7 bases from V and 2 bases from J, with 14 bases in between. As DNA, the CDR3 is TGCAGCGCAACCTTCGGACAGAACTATGGCTACACCTTC. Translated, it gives CSATFGQNYGYTF.

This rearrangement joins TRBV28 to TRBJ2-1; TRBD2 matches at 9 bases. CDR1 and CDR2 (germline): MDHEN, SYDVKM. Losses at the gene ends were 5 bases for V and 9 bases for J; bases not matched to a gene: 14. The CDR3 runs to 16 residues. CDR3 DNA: TGTGCCAGCAGTGACCCTTCGGCGGGGGGGCAAGGTGAGCAGTTCTTC. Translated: CASSDPSAGGQGEQFF.

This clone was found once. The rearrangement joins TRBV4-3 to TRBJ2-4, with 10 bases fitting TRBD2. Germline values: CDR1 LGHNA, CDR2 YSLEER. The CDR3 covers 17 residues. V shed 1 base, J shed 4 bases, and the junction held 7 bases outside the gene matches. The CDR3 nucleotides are TGCGCCAGCAGCCAAGTTTGGCTAGCGGGAGATAAAAACATTCAGTACTTC. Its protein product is CASSQVWLAGDKNIQYF.

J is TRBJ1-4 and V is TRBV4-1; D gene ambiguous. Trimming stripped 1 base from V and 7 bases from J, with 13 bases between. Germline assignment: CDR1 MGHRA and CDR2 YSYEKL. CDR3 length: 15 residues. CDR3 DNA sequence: TGCGCCAGCAGCCAAGGGACCGGGGTGGGTGAAAAACTGTTTTTT. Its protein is CASSQGTGVGEKLFF.

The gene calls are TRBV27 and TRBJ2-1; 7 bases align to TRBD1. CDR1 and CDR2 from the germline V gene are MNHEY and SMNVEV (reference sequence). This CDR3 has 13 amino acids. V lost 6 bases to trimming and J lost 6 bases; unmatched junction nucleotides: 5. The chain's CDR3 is CASRTGAINEQFF. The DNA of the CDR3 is TGTGCCAGCAGAACAGGGGCGATCAATGAGCAGTTCTTC.

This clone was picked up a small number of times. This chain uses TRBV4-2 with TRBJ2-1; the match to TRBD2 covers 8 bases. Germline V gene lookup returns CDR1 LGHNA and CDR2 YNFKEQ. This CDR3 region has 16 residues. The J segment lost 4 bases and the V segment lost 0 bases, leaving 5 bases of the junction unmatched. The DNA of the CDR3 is TGTGCCAGCAGCCAAGATTCATCGGGGGGGTACAATGAGCAGTTCTTC. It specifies CASSQDSSGGYNEQFF.

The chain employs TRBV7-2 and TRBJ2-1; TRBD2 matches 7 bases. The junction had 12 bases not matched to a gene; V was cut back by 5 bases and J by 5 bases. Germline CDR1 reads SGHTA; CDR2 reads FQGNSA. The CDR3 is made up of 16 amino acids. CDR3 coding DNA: TGTGCCAGCAGCAGAGGTGGCGGGGGAAAAGACAATGAGCAGTTCTTC. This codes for CASSRGGGGKDNEQFF. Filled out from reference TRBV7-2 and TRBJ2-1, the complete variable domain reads GAGVSQSPSNKVTEKGKDVELRCDPISGHTALYWYRQSLGQGLEFLIYFQGNSAPDKSGLPSDRFSAERTGGSVSTLTIQRTQQEDSAVYLCASSRGGGGKDNEQFFGPGTRLTVL.

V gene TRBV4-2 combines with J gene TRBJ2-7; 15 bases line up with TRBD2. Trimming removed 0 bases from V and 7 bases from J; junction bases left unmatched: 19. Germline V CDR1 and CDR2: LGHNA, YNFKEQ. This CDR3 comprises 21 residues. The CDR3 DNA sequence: TGTGCCAGCAGCCAAGAAGGTATCGTAGGACTAGCGGGAGGGCCCCGACGAGAGCAGTACTTC. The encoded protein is CASSQEGIVGLAGGPRREQYF.

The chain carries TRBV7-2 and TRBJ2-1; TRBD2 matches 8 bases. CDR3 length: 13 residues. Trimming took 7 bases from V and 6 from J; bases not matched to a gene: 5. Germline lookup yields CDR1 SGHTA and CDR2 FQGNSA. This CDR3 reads CASKQTSGNEQFF. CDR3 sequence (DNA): TGTGCCAGCAAGCAAACTAGCGGCAATGAGCAGTTCTTC.

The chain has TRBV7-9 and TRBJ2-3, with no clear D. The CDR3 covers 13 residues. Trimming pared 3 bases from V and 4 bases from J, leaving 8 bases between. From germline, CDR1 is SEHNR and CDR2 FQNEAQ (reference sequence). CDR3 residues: CASSFLPADTQYF. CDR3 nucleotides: TGTGCCAGCAGCTTCCTCCCCGCAGATACGCAGTATTTT.

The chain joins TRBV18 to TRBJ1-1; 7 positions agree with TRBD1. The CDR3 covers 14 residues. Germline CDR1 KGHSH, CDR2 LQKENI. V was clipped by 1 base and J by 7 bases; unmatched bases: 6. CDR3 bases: TGTGCCAGCTCACCACTTGGGACAGATAATGAAGCTTTCTTT. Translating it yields CASSPLGTDNEAFF.

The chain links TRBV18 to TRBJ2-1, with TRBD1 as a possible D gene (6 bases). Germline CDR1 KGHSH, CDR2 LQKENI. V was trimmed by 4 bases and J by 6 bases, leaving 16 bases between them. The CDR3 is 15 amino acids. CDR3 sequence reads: CASSRTRDKANEQFF. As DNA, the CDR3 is TGTGCCAGCTCACGCACCCGGGACAAGGCCAATGAGCAGTTCTTC.